Shown below are 13 T cell receptor beta chains from a single sample sequenced in a study of breast tumors, draining lymph nodes, adjacent tissues. TCRdb processed the multiplex PCR reads anew with MiXCR; each CDR3 protein has one entry. The table lists roughly 130,000 distinct CDR3 sequences, around a third of them singletons. Breast cancer patients provided tissue from their axillary draining lymph nodes. Sequencing input: axillary lymph node tissue. The receptors shown here come from a female donor with breast cancer. Some clones in this sample may be carry-over from other donors' samples.

This clonotype was recorded at least ten times. This sequence joins TRBV6-2 or TRBV6-3 and TRBJ1-4; D is possibly TRBD1 (5 bases). The V gene lost 3 bases and the J gene lost 4 bases, with 9 bases spanning the gap. The CDR3 covers 14 residues. Germline V gene data show CDR1 as MNHEY and CDR2 as SVGEGT. In DNA form, the CDR3 reads TGTGCCAGCAGTTATGGGGACGGTAATGAAAAACTGTTTTTT. Translation gives CASSYGDGNEKLFF.

This clonotype was picked up many times. The chain uses TRBV20-1 and TRBJ2-1; D is possibly TRBD1 (5 bases). The germline V and J ends were trimmed by 2 bases and 2 bases, with 13 bases remaining between them. The germline V gene encodes CDR1 DFQATT and CDR2 SNEGSKA (reference sequence). This CDR3 has 15 amino acids. The CDR3 loop is CSARRAAGTYNEQFF. The CDR3 DNA sequence: TGCAGTGCTAGAAGGGCGGCAGGGACCTACAATGAGCAGTTCTTC.

This clonotype was seen many times. The chain uses TRBV20-1 and TRBJ1-3; TRBD1 might be the D (5 bases). The CDR3 runs 13 residues. Per germline, CDR1 DFQATT and CDR2 SNEGSKA (reference sequence). Trimming pared 3 bases from V and 8 bases from J, leaving 14 bases between. The DNA of the CDR3 is TGCAGTGCTAGTCCCCCTGAAGGGGACACCATATATTTT. The encoded protein is CSASPPEGDTIYF.

This chain uses TRBV4-3 with TRBJ1-6; D remains unclear. The length of the CDR3 is 16 residues. Germline CDR1 reads LGHNA; CDR2 reads YSLEER. V was clipped by 1 base and J by 8 bases, with 15 bases between them. The DNA for the CDR3 is TGCGCCAGCAGCCAAGGTTCCGGGAACTCGGATTCACCCCTCCACTTT. It encodes CASSQGSGNSDSPLHF.

In its sample, this clonotype was seen many times. This chain uses TRBV7-9 with TRBJ1-3; D is unclear. Trimming left V 5 bases short and J 7 bases short, with 9 bases between. Germline CDR1 SEHNR, CDR2 FQNEAQ (reference sequence). The CDR3 totals 12 residues. CDR3 bases: TGTGCCAGCAGCACGTCACGTAACACCATATATTTT. Its protein product is CASSTSRNTIYF.

The chain combines TRBV3-2 with TRBJ2-5; the D call in the table, TRBD2, was not verified against the DNA. TRBV3-2 is a known pseudogene. The CDR3 covers 16 residues. This chain's CDR3 is CASSQVSRGGLETQYF. The CDR3 coding sequence is TGTGCCAGCAGCCAAGTATCGCGGGGAGGGTTGGAGACCCAGTACTTC.

This clonotype was found many times. The chain uses TRBV20-1 and TRBJ1-3, with TRBD1 as a possible D gene (6 bases). The V end was cut by 1 base, the J end by 2 bases, with 12 bases between. The germline gives CDR1 DFQATT, CDR2 SNEGSKA (reference sequence). The CDR3 is made up of 15 amino acids. CDR3 DNA: TGCAGTGCTAGAGTTGAAGGACAGCCTGGAAACACCATATATTTT. This codes for CSARVEGQPGNTIYF.

On this clonotype itself: In this CDR3 the conserved last residue, phenylalanine or tryptophan, is missing, so a read error is likely. This chain links TRBV20-1 with TRBJ2-1, with a weak D call TRBD1 (7 bases). This CDR3 spans 16 amino acids. Germline V gives CDR1 DFQATT, CDR2 SNEGSKA (reference sequence). The germline V and J ends were trimmed by 6 bases and 3 bases, with 21 bases remaining between them. CDR3 sequence: CSAQDREDRNYNEQFL. The CDR3, as DNA: TGCAGTGCCCAAGACAGGGAGGATCGGAACTACAATGAGCAGTTCCTC.

This clonotype was seen only once. A much bigger clone sits one base away, suggesting this may be a read error. The CDR3 nucleotides read TGTGCCAGCAGTGAAGCGCGGTTGGGAGGGGTATATAGCAATCAGCCCCAGCATTTC. Translation gives CASSEARLGGVYSNQPQHF. The chain carries TRBV6-1 and TRBJ1-5, with a weak D call TRBD1 (5 bases). The CDR3 consists of 19 residues. Germline V lookup: CDR1 MNHNS, CDR2 SASEGT.

This clonotype was counted at least ten times. V usage is TRBV18 and J usage is TRBJ2-5; D gene ambiguous. This CDR3 region has 12 residues. Trimming took 2 bases from V and 7 from J, leaving 8 bases between them. Germline V gives CDR1 KGHSH, CDR2 LQKENI. The CDR3 DNA reads as TGTGCCAGCTCACCAGGCCTCATGACCCAGTACTTC. It is translated as CASSPGLMTQYF.

This clonotype showed up many times. This chain connects TRBV20-1 to TRBJ2-1; 8 bases are shared with TRBD1. CDR1 DFQATT and CDR2 SNEGSKA come from the germline V gene (reference sequence). The V and J ends lost 4 bases and 5 bases, in that order; junction bases with no gene match: 10. The CDR3 is 15 residues long. CDR3 residues: CSATPRQGTHNEQFF. In nucleotides, the CDR3 is TGCAGTGCTACTCCCCGACAGGGGACCCACAATGAGCAGTTCTTC.

This clonotype was counted only a few times. A much larger clonotype is one base distant, so this may be a read error. This sequence joins TRBV20-1 and TRBJ1-2, with unresolved D. Germline CDR1 DFQATT, CDR2 SNEGSKA (reference sequence). The CDR3 contains 13 residues. This CDR3 is CSASTPVNYAYTF. The CDR3 nucleotides are TGCAGTGCTAGCACACCAGTCAACTATGCCTACACCTTC.

Ten or more counts support this clonotype. The chain employs TRBV5-4 and TRBJ2-5; the D is unclear. Germline V gives CDR1 SGHNT, CDR2 YYREEE (reference sequence). This CDR3 spans 13 amino acids. V lost 2 bases to trimming and J lost 2 bases, with 7 bases between them. CDR3 nucleotides: TGTGCCAGCAGCTTTCCGGGTCAAGAGACCCAGTACTTC. As protein: CASSFPGQETQYF.